Shown below are 6 T cell receptor beta chains from a single sample sequenced in a study of molecular identifiers for immune sequencing clone quantification. TCRdb independently ran MiXCR on the PCR reads; one entry per CDR3 protein. Of under 85,000 distinct CDR3 sequences in the sample, around a sixth were seen once. Input material: naive CD8+ T cells from blood, with Jurkat cell RNA spiked in. Subset meaning: FACS-sorted CD8+CD4-CCR7+CD45RA+ naive T cells. These receptors all stem from a human donor in good health. Some libraries in this study had Jurkat cell RNA spiked in.

About this clonotype itself: A clone one base away is much larger, so this may be a read error. V gene TRBV7-9 combines with J gene TRBJ2-1, with D perhaps TRBD2 (5 bases). The CDR3 has 14 amino acids. V was trimmed by 8 bases and J by 4 bases, leaving 15 bases between them. Per germline, CDR1 SEHNR and CDR2 FQNEAQ (reference sequence). The CDR3 spells CASGLEGTYNEQFF. CDR3 nucleotide sequence: TGTGCCAGCGGCCTCGAGGGTACATACAATGAGCAGTTCTTC.

This clonotype was recorded at least ten times. The chain is built from TRBV10-2 and TRBJ1-1, with 9 bases fitting TRBD1. Trimming cost V 0 bases and J 3 bases; bases outside gene matches: 2. CDR1 WSHSY and CDR2 SAAADI come from the germline V gene. The CDR3 runs to 15 residues. The CDR3 region is CASSESGTGYTEAFF. The CDR3 nucleotides read TGCGCCAGCAGTGAGTCAGGGACAGGGTACACTGAAGCTTTCTTT.

V and J are TRBV15 and TRBJ2-5; 10 bases agree with TRBD2. The V gene's germline CDR1 is LNHNV and CDR2 YYDKDF (reference sequence). The CDR3 loop spans 20 amino acids. Trimming cost V 0 bases and J 5 bases; bases outside gene matches: 18. CDR3 sequence: CATSREGFGTSAAWGETQYF. In nucleotides, the CDR3 is TGTGCCACCAGCAGAGAAGGTTTTGGGACTAGCGCCGCATGGGGGGAGACCCAGTACTTC. The whole variable domain, filled in from reference TRBV15 and TRBJ2-5, reads DAMVIQNPRYQVTQFGKPVTLSCSQTLNHNVMYWYQQKSSQAPKLLFHYYDKDFNNEADTPDNFQSRRPNTSFCFLDIRSPGLGDTAMYLCATSREGFGTSAAWGETQYFGPGTRLLVL.

Worth noting for this clonotype: A much larger clone lies a single base off, so this may be a read error. CDR3 amino acids: CASSSPLVLTEAFF. The DNA for the CDR3 is TGTGCCAGCAGTTCCCCCCTCGTTTTGACTGAAGCTTTCTTT. This chain uses TRBV27 with TRBJ1-1; D remains ambiguous. Per the germline V gene, CDR1 is MNHEY and CDR2 is SMNVEV (reference sequence). V lost 4 bases to trimming and J lost 5 bases, with 14 bases between them. This CDR3 spans 14 amino acids.

This chain connects TRBV4-1 to TRBJ2-2; 10 bases align to TRBD1. The CDR3 length is 20 residues. V shed 2 bases and J 2 bases; nucleotides not matched to a gene: 14. From germline, CDR1 is MGHRA and CDR2 YSYEKL. In DNA, the CDR3 is TGCGCCAGCAGCCAATCCCATAGCCCCCGGGACAGGGGTAACACCGGGGAGCTGTTTTTT. Encoded protein: CASSQSHSPRDRGNTGELFF.

This clonotype was seen repeatedly, ten times or more. This sequence joins TRBV11-3 and TRBJ2-7, with TRBD1 matching over 7 bases. Germline assignment: CDR1 SGHNT and CDR2 YENEEA. This CDR3 region has 14 residues. V was pared by 2 bases and J by 3 bases, with 4 bases of the junction left unmatched. CDR3 region: CASSLPGQSYEQYF. The CDR3 bases are TGTGCCAGCAGCTTACCGGGACAGAGCTACGAGCAGTACTTC.